This T cell receptor (beta chain) was obtained from a study of cytomegalovirus exposure and HLA in healthy donors. Notes on the study in general: The majority of TCR sequences were rare, yet some public TCRs appeared in many donors. Immune exposure was documented only through CMV serostatus. Cytomegalovirus association was listed for under 200 TCR beta chains.

As regards this clone: Its antigen is unknown.

The germline V gene has CDR1 MGHDK and CDR2 SYGVNS. The CDR3 totals 15 residues. The V gene end was trimmed by 2 bases and the J gene end by 5 bases; junction bases not matched to a gene: 6. In the PCR, 60 Vbeta and 13 Jbeta primers were used. Using immunoSEQ multiplex PCR, the repertoire was profiled, and TCRdb retains in-frame clones only, with some absent. The sample lists 200,000 to 250,000 clones; approximately 84% were seen once. Specimen: PBMCs. The origin of this receptor is a woman aged 40 to 55 in good health and CMV-seronegative. This chain links TRBV25-1 with TRBJ1-2; 9 bases agree with TRBD1. This chain's CDR3 is CASSEPGQGFYGYTF. DNA for the CDR3: TGTGCCAGCAGTGAACCGGGACAGGGCTTTTATGGCTACACCTTC.